These T cell receptor beta chains were read from a single sample in a study of shared clonotypes between healthy human individuals. Method: immunoSEQ multiplex PCR; TCRdb's copy keeps in-frame clones and lacks some. Among around 700,000 clones listed, more than 70% were seen once. What was sequenced was memory CD4+ T cells sorted from blood. The receptors were sampled from a woman in her 30s in good health. CDR3s include the opening cysteine and the closing phenylalanine or tryptophan. Fields, in order: V gene, D gene, clone size, J gene, CDR3 protein, CDR3 DNA. The D gene is left open where the match is weak. Some rows have no size entry. The others give once, few or many, or a class for an expanded clone.

v_call: TRBV5-4; d_call: TRBD2; clone_size: .; j_call: TRBJ2-1; cdr3_aa: CASSLNSGRLYEQFF; cdr3_nt: TGTGCCAGCAGCTTGAACAGCGGGAGGCTATATGAGCAGTTCTTC
v_call: TRBV5-1; d_call: .; clone_size: few; j_call: TRBJ2-5; cdr3_aa: CASCPGRQVDFSETQYF; cdr3_nt: TGCGCCAGCTGCCCCGGCAGACAGGTGGACTTTTCAGAGACCCAGTACTTC
v_call: TRBV7-8; d_call: .; clone_size: .; j_call: TRBJ1-5; cdr3_aa: CASSLGLQGDQPQHF; cdr3_nt: TGTGCCAGCAGCTTAGGCCTACAGGGAGATCAGCCCCAGCATTTT
v_call: TRBV5-4; d_call: TRBD1; clone_size: .; j_call: TRBJ2-7; cdr3_aa: CASSLPGQGTYEQYF; cdr3_nt: TGTGCCAGCAGCCTCCCGGGACAGGGCACCTACGAGCAGTACTTC
v_call: TRBV30; d_call: .; clone_size: .; j_call: TRBJ2-3; cdr3_aa: CAWSTGTMSADTQYF; cdr3_nt: TGTGCCTGGTCGACCGGAACCATGAGTGCAGATACGCAGTATTTT
v_call: TRBV18; d_call: .; clone_size: few; j_call: TRBJ1-2; cdr3_aa: CASSRAEVPNYGYTF; cdr3_nt: TGTGCCAGCTCACGTGCCGAGGTACCGAACTATGGCTACACCTTC
v_call: TRBV5-1; d_call: TRBD1; clone_size: few; j_call: TRBJ1-3; cdr3_aa: CASSLTGGLSGNTIYF; cdr3_nt: TGCGCCAGCAGCTTGACAGGGGGCCTGTCTGGAAACACCATATATTTT
v_call: TRBV25-1; d_call: TRBD1; clone_size: .; j_call: TRBJ1-1; cdr3_aa: CASSETGDTEAFF; cdr3_nt: TGTGCCAGCAGTGAAACAGGGGACACTGAAGCTTTCTTT
v_call: TRBV10-2; d_call: .; clone_size: .; j_call: TRBJ2-7; cdr3_aa: CASSVTSIGTVEQYF; cdr3_nt: TGCGCCAGCAGTGTCACTAGCATCGGGACTGTCGAGCAGTACTTC
v_call: TRBV5-1; d_call: .; clone_size: .; j_call: TRBJ2-7; cdr3_aa: CASSPRVPTSTSSYEQYF; cdr3_nt: TGCGCCAGCAGCCCCCGGGTTCCTACTAGTACCAGCTCCTACGAGCAGTACTTC
v_call: TRBV7-8; d_call: .; clone_size: .; j_call: TRBJ1-4; cdr3_aa: CASSLKRATNEKLFF; cdr3_nt: TGTGCCAGCAGCTTAAAGCGGGCAACTAATGAAAAACTGTTTTTT
v_call: TRBV27; d_call: .; clone_size: .; j_call: TRBJ2-1; cdr3_aa: CASSIPGLRYNEQFF; cdr3_nt: TGTGCCAGCAGTATCCCGGGACTCCGCTACAATGAGCAGTTCTTC
v_call: TRBV10-3; d_call: TRBD2; clone_size: .; j_call: TRBJ2-1; cdr3_aa: CATGTSGRSEQFF; cdr3_nt: TGTGCCACCGGGACTAGCGGGAGAAGTGAGCAGTTCTTC
v_call: TRBV28; d_call: TRBD2; clone_size: .; j_call: TRBJ2-7; cdr3_aa: CASSFRLAGAYEQYF; cdr3_nt: TGTGCCAGCAGTTTTAGGCTAGCGGGAGCTTACGAGCAGTACTTC
v_call: TRBV2; d_call: .; clone_size: .; j_call: TRBJ2-3; cdr3_aa: CASSGGGGRADTQYF; cdr3_nt: TGTGCCAGCAGTGGTGGGGGAGGCCGAGCAGATACGCAGTATTTT
v_call: TRBV10-3; d_call: .; clone_size: .; j_call: TRBJ1-2; cdr3_aa: CAISRNQGLGYTF; cdr3_nt: TGTGCCATCAGCCGGAACCAGGGGCTTGGCTACACCTTC
v_call: TRBV11-2; d_call: .; clone_size: .; j_call: TRBJ2-3; cdr3_aa: CASSLRGQDTQYF; cdr3_nt: TGTGCCAGCAGCTTGAGAGGCCAAGATACGCAGTATTTT
v_call: TRBV6-5; d_call: TRBD1; clone_size: .; j_call: TRBJ1-5; cdr3_aa: CASSPGQVNNQPQHF; cdr3_nt: TGTGCCAGCAGTCCGGGACAGGTTAACAATCAGCCCCAGCATTTT
v_call: TRBV28; d_call: TRBD1; clone_size: .; j_call: TRBJ1-2; cdr3_aa: CASSDSLGTGGGDGYTF; cdr3_nt: TGTGCCAGCAGCGACTCACTCGGGACAGGGGGCGGCGATGGCTACACCTTC
v_call: TRBV7-9; d_call: .; clone_size: .; j_call: TRBJ2-1; cdr3_aa: CASSLTQDTEQFF; cdr3_nt: TGTGCCAGCAGCTTAACACAGGACACTGAGCAGTTCTTC
v_call: TRBV4-1; d_call: .; clone_size: once; j_call: TRBJ2-1; cdr3_aa: CASSQGRQSSYNEQFF; cdr3_nt: TGCGCCAGCAGCCAAGGGCGACAGAGCTCCTACAATGAGCAGTTCTTC
v_call: TRBV19; d_call: .; clone_size: once; j_call: TRBJ2-1; cdr3_aa: CASRRESSYNEQFF; cdr3_nt: TGTGCCAGTAGGAGAGAAAGCTCCTACAATGAGCAGTTCTTC
v_call: TRBV6-1; d_call: TRBD1; clone_size: .; j_call: TRBJ2-7; cdr3_aa: CASSEYVTGQGAYEQYF; cdr3_nt: TGTGCCAGCAGTGAATATGTTACGGGACAGGGGGCATACGAGCAGTACTTC
v_call: TRBV2; d_call: TRBD2; clone_size: few; j_call: TRBJ2-7; cdr3_aa: CASSGSGTSVSYEQYF; cdr3_nt: TGTGCCAGCAGTGGATCCGGGACTAGCGTCTCCTACGAGCAGTACTTC
v_call: TRBV29-1; d_call: .; clone_size: .; j_call: TRBJ2-1; cdr3_aa: CSVPSVPRGNEQFF; cdr3_nt: TGCAGCGTACCGTCTGTTCCCCGGGGCAATGAGCAGTTCTTC
v_call: TRBV6-1; d_call: .; clone_size: .; j_call: TRBJ2-7; cdr3_aa: CASSPGTSRSYEQYF; cdr3_nt: TGTGCCAGCAGTCCGGGAACTAGCAGGTCCTACGAGCAGTACTTC
v_call: TRBV19; d_call: .; clone_size: few; j_call: TRBJ2-2; cdr3_aa: CASSMSASTGELFF; cdr3_nt: TGTGCCAGTAGTATGTCGGCCTCTACCGGGGAGCTGTTTTTT
v_call: TRBV19; d_call: TRBD2; clone_size: few; j_call: TRBJ2-3; cdr3_aa: CASRLAGGPNTQYF; cdr3_nt: TGTGCCAGCCGACTAGCGGGAGGGCCAAATACGCAGTATTTT
v_call: TRBV2; d_call: .; clone_size: few; j_call: TRBJ2-1; cdr3_aa: CASLIDRYNEQFF; cdr3_nt: TGTGCCAGCCTAATAGACAGGTACAATGAGCAGTTCTTC
v_call: TRBV25-1; d_call: TRBD2; clone_size: .; j_call: TRBJ2-4; cdr3_aa: CASSEASGRPDIQYF; cdr3_nt: TGTGCCAGCAGTGAAGCTAGCGGGAGACCGGACATTCAGTACTTC
v_call: TRBV6-1; d_call: .; clone_size: .; j_call: TRBJ1-5; cdr3_aa: CASTGSGDQPQHF; cdr3_nt: TGTGCCAGTACAGGATCGGGGGATCAGCCCCAGCATTTT
v_call: TRBV28; d_call: .; clone_size: many; j_call: TRBJ1-5; cdr3_aa: CASSPTGNQPQHF; cdr3_nt: TGTGCCAGCAGCCCCACGGGCAATCAGCCCCAGCATTTT
v_call: TRBV27; d_call: .; clone_size: .; j_call: TRBJ1-2; cdr3_aa: CASSSENRVRGYTF; cdr3_nt: TGTGCCAGCAGTTCCGAAAACAGGGTTCGTGGCTACACCTTC